Listed below are T cell receptor beta chains from one sample, sequenced in a study of blood T cell repertoires in COVID-19. The assay was immunoSEQ multiplex PCR, and TCRdb's table has in-frame clones only and misses some. The data show more than 200,000 clones, approximately 88% seen once. Sequenced sample: peripheral blood. Receptors were obtained from a man aged 35 to 55 with acute or convalescent COVID-19. Each CDR3 is given with its conserved first and last residue. Each record gives: V gene, D gene, clone size, J gene, CDR3 DNA, CDR3 protein. A D gene is named only where the DNA matches it firmly. Rows give clone size only sometimes, using once, few, many, or a class for an expanded clone.

TRBV19	.	.	TRBJ1-6	TGTGCCAGTAGTATCGGAATGGAGGCCCTCCACTTT	CASSIGMEALHF
TRBV2	.	.	TRBJ2-1	TGTGCCAGCACTGGCACCAATAATCCTGATGAGCAGTTCTTC	CASTGTNNPDEQFF
TRBV5-1	TRBD1	.	TRBJ2-7	TGCGCCAGCAGCTCACCGGGACAGGGGGCCGGGGAGCAGTACTTC	CASSSPGQGAGEQYF
TRBV5-1	.	.	TRBJ1-1	TGCGCCAGCAGCTCGACCCGGGGGAACACTGAAGCTTTCTTT	CASSSTRGNTEAFF
TRBV5-4	TRBD1	.	TRBJ2-7	TGTGCCAGCAGCTTCCCCAGACAGGGCGGTTACGAGCAGTACTTC	CASSFPRQGGYEQYF
TRBV5-4	.	.	TRBJ1-6	TGTGCCAGCAGCTTAGGTAGGGGTAAGAATTCACCCCTCCACTTT	CASSLGRGKNSPLHF
TRBV12-5	.	.	TRBJ2-5	TGTGCTAGTGCCCTCGGGACACCCTGGGGAGAGACCCAGTACTTC	CASALGTPWGETQYF
TRBV5-1	.	.	TRBJ2-3	TGCGCCAGCAGCTCCCTCAGTGATACGCAGTATTTT	CASSSLSDTQYF
TRBV30	.	.	TRBJ1-2	TGTGCCTGGGTGCCCGGGGTTGGTACCTTTGGCTACACCTTC	CAWVPGVGTFGYTF
TRBV6-5	.	.	TRBJ2-7	TGTGCCAGCAGTTACTCGGGAGAGCCCCCGGGAGAGCAGTACTTC	CASSYSGEPPGEQYF
TRBV7-6	.	.	TRBJ1-5	TGTGCCAGCAGCTTAGCGGCGGGGGCTCAGCAGCCCCAGCATTTT	CASSLAAGAQQPQHF
TRBV5-1	TRBD2	.	TRBJ2-1	TGCGCCAGCAGCTGGGAGGGGTCGTACAATGAGCAGTTCTTC	CASSWEGSYNEQFF
TRBV27	.	.	TRBJ2-4	TGTGCCAGCAGCGGAGCGGGCGACATTCAGTACTTC	CASSGAGDIQYF
TRBV9	.	.	TRBJ1-3	TGTGCCAGCAGCGTAGAACTTTGGGGGAGGGGTTCTACTGGAAACACCATATATTTT	CASSVELWGRGSTGNTIYF
TRBV5-4	.	.	TRBJ1-3	TGTGCCAGCAGCTTGGATGCAGGGGTTCTGAACACCATATATTTT	CASSLDAGVLNTIYF
TRBV11-2	.	once	TRBJ2-7	TGTGCCAGCACCTCCCCCGTTCTAGCCTACGAGCAGTACTTC	CASTSPVLAYEQYF
TRBV7-3	.	.	TRBJ2-2	TGTGCCAGCAGCCCTCGCCCAGTTAACACCGGGGAGCTGTTTTTT	CASSPRPVNTGELFF
TRBV18	TRBD2	.	TRBJ2-7	TGTGCCAGCTCGGAAGGGCCTAGCGGCTACTACGAGCAGTACTTC	CASSEGPSGYYEQYF
TRBV5-4	TRBD1	.	TRBJ1-4	TGTGCCAGCAGCTCGGGACAGACTAATGAAAAACTGTTTTTT	CASSSGQTNEKLFF
TRBV4-2	.	.	TRBJ1-3	TGTGCCAGCAGCCAAGAGCAAAACAGGCTCTCTGGAAACACCATATATTTT	CASSQEQNRLSGNTIYF
TRBV11-2	.	.	TRBJ1-2	TGTGCCAGCAGCTTAGACACACAGAACTATGGCTACACCTTC	CASSLDTQNYGYTF
TRBV11-2	.	.	TRBJ1-3	TGTGCCAGCAGCTTAGGGTTCAGCTCTGGAAACACCATATATTTT	CASSLGFSSGNTIYF
TRBV10-3	TRBD1	.	TRBJ1-6	TGTGCCATCAGTGAAGGGACAGGGAATTCACCCCTCCACTTT	CAISEGTGNSPLHF
TRBV7-2	.	.	TRBJ1-2	TGTGCCAGCAGCCCCGCGGGCAGGCCCTATGGCTACACCTTC	CASSPAGRPYGYTF
TRBV27	.	.	TRBJ2-1	TGTGCCAGCAGTTTAACAGGCTGGGTCAATGAGCAGTTCTTC	CASSLTGWVNEQFF
TRBV5-4	.	.	TRBJ1-2	TGTGCCAGCGGCCGGGAGCTTAACTATGGCTACACCTTC	CASGRELNYGYTF
TRBV10-3	.	.	TRBJ2-1	TGTGCCCCGGAGGGAGAGCCTAGTGAATTTGAGCAGTTCTTC	CAPEGEPSEFEQFF
TRBV7-8	.	.	TRBJ1-2	TGTGCCAGCAGCTTATCAGGTTATGGCTACACCTTC	CASSLSGYGYTF
TRBV6-2/TRBV6-3	.	few	TRBJ2-5	TGTGCCAGCAGTCCACAGCCGGGGAGGCCGGAGACCCAGTACTTC	CASSPQPGRPETQYF
TRBV7-8	.	.	TRBJ2-7	TGTGCCAGCAGCCGCAACCCCCGGTACGAGCAGTACTTC	CASSRNPRYEQYF
TRBV7-3	TRBD2	once	TRBJ2-2	TGTGCCAGCAGCTTAGGGGCGGGAGGGCCTGGTACCGGGGAGCTGTTTTTT	CASSLGAGGPGTGELFF
TRBV29-1	TRBD1	.	TRBJ1-1	TGCAGCGTTGAGGACAGGGGGCGAGGGTACACTGAAGCTTTCTTT	CSVEDRGRGYTEAFF
TRBV2	TRBD1	.	TRBJ1-5	TGTGCCAGCAGTGAAGGGGCGGGAGGACAGGGGAATCAGCCCCAGCATTTT	CASSEGAGGQGNQPQHF
TRBV5-4	.	.	TRBJ1-4	TGTGCCAGCAGCTTGGCTACCGGGAATGAAAAACTGTTTTTT	CASSLATGNEKLFF
TRBV6-2/TRBV6-3	TRBD1	.	TRBJ2-1	TGTGCCAGCAGTCGACAGGGGAGAAATGAGCAGTTCTTC	CASSRQGRNEQFF
TRBV9	TRBD1	.	TRBJ1-2	TGTGCCAGCAGCGTGGGACAGGGGGCCGGCTATGGCTACACCTTC	CASSVGQGAGYGYTF
TRBV11-2	TRBD2	.	TRBJ2-1	TGTGCCAGCAGCTTAGGACTAGCGGGTGAGTCAGGCTCCTACAATGAGCAGTTCTTC	CASSLGLAGESGSYNEQFF
TRBV5-1	TRBD1	.	TRBJ1-3	TGCGCCAGCAGGCCCGGACAGGGGGCAAACACCATATATTTT	CASRPGQGANTIYF
TRBV30	.	.	TRBJ1-1	TGTGCCTGGAGTGACTCCCCCACCGAAGCTTTCTTT	CAWSDSPTEAFF
TRBV7-2	TRBD2	.	TRBJ2-7	TGTGCCAGCAGCTTAGCTAGCGGGTCCTACGAGCAGTACTTC	CASSLASGSYEQYF
TRBV19	.	.	TRBJ1-2	TGTGCCAGTACCTCCGAGGGCCACGGAGACTATGGCTACACCTTC	CASTSEGHGDYGYTF